The 3 T cell receptor beta chains below were found in one sample sequenced in a study of identical twins. TCRdb re-analysed the 5' RACE reads in MiXCR, keeping a single row per CDR3 protein. The table includes some 210,000 distinct CDR3 sequences, approximately 15% detected once. The data were also submitted as part of a second study, on T cells expressing NK-cell markers.

The sample consisted of CD8+ T cells sorted from blood. These receptor sequences come from a woman younger than 35 in good health.

This chain links TRBV12-3 or TRBV12-4 with TRBJ2-2, with D maybe TRBD2 (5 bases). The V gene lost 3 bases and the J gene lost 3 bases, with 14 bases spanning the gap. This CDR3 has 16 residues. The CDR3 loop reads CASSFEGNVYTGELFF. The CDR3 DNA reads as TGTGCCAGCAGTTTTGAGGGCAACGTGTACACCGGGGAGCTGTTTTTT.

This clonotype turned up a few times. This rearrangement joins TRBV4-3 to TRBJ1-1, with TRBD1 identical over 7 bases. Germline-derived CDR1 and CDR2 are LGHNA and YSLEER. The CDR3 spans 13 residues. Trimming at V came to 3 bases and at J to 8 bases, leaving 6 bases not matched to a gene. The CDR3 coding sequence is TGCGCCAGCAGCCACCCCCCAGGGGGAGAAGCTTTCTTT. Translation: CASSHPPGGEAFF.

By share, this clonotype ranks as medium-sized. The junction does not match germline at one end; this may be a read error. V gene TRBV7-9 combines with J gene TRBJ2-2; D perhaps matches TRBD2 (7 bases). The CDR3 is made up of 17 amino acids. CDR1 and CDR2 from the germline V gene are SEHNR and FQNEAQ (reference sequence). The CDR3 nucleotides read TGTGCCAGCAACTTATTCTACGGGGGGCCGAACACCGGGGAGCTGTTTTTT. Its protein is CASNLFYGGPNTGELFF. Looking up the rest from reference TRBV7-9 and TRBJ2-2 gives the full variable domain: DTGVSQNPRHKITKRGQNVTFRCDPISEHNRLYWYRQTLGQGPEFLTYFQNEAQLEKSRLLSDRFSAERPKGSFSTLEIQRTEQGDSAMYLCASNLFYGGPNTGELFFGEGSRLTVL.